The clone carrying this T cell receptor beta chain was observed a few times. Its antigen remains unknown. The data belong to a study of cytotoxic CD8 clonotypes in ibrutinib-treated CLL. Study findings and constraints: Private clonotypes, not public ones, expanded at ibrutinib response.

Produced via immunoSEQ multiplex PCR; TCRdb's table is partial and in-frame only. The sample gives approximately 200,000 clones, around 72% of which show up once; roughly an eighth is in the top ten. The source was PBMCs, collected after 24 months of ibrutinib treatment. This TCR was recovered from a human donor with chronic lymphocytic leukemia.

CDR3 DNA sequence: TGCAGCGTTGGACGGCAGGGATATGGCTACACCTTC. Translation gives CSVGRQGYGYTF. The chain couples TRBV29-1 to TRBJ1-2, with D possibly TRBD1 on 5 matching bases. The CDR3 runs to 12 residues. V was cut by 4 bases and J by 5 bases, with 11 bases left in between. Germline CDR1 and CDR2: SQVTM and ANQGSEA.